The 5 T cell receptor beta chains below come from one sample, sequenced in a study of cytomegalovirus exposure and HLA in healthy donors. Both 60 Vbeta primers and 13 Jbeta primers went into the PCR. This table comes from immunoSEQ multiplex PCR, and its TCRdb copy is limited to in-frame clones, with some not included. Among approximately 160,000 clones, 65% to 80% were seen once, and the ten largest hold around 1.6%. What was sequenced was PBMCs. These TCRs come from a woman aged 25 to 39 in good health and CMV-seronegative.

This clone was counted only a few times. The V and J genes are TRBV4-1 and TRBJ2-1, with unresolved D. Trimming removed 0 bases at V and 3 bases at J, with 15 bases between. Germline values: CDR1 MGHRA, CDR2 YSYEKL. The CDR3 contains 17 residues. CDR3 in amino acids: CASSQDQVASNYNEQFF. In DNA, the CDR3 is TGCGCCAGCAGCCAAGATCAGGTTGCCAGTAACTACAATGAGCAGTTCTTC.

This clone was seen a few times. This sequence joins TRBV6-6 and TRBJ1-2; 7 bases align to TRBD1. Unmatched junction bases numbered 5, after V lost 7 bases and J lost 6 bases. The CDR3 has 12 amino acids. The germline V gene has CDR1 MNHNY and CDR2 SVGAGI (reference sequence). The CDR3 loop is CASTATGNGYTF. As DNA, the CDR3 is TGTGCCAGCACCGCGACAGGGAATGGCTACACCTTC.

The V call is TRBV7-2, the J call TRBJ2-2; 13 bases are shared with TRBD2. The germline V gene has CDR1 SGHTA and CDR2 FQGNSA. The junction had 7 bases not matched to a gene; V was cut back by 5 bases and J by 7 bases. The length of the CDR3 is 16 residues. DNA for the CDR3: TGTGCCAGCAGCCGACTAGCGGGAGGTAGTAACGGGGAGCTGTTTTTT. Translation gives CASSRLAGGSNGELFF.

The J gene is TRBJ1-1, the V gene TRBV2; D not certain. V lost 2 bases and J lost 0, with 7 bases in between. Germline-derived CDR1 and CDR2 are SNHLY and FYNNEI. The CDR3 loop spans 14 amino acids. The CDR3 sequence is CASSEPRLNTEAFF. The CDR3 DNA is TGTGCCAGCAGTGAACCGAGGTTGAACACTGAAGCTTTCTTT.

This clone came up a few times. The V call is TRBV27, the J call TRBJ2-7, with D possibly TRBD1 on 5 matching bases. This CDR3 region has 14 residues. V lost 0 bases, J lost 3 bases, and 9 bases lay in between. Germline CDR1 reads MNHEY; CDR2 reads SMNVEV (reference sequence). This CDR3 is CASSLSREHYEQYF. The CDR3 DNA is TGTGCCAGCAGTTTATCCAGGGAACACTACGAGCAGTACTTC.